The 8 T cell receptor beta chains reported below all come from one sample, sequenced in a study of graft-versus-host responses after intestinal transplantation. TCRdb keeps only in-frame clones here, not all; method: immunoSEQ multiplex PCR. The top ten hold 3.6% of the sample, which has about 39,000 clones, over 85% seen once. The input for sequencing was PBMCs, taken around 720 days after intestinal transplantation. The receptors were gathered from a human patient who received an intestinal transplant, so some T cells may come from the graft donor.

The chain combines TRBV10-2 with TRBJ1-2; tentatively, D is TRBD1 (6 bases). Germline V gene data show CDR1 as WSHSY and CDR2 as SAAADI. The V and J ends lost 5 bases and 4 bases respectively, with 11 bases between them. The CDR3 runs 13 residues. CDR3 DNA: TGCGCCAGCAGTAGGGGGGGACTCTATGGCTACACCTTC. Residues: CASSRGGLYGYTF.

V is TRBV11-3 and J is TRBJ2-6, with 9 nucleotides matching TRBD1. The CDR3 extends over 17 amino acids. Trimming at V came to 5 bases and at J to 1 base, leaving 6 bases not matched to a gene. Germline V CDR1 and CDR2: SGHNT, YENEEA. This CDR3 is CASSPGTGNSGANVLTF. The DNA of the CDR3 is TGTGCCAGCAGCCCCGGGACAGGGAATTCTGGGGCCAACGTCCTGACTTTC.

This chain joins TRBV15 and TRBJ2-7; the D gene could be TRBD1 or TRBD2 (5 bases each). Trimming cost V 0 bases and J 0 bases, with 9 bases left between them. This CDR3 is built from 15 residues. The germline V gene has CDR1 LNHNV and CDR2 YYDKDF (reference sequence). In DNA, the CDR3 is TGTGCCACCAGCAGAGAACGAGGGACCTCCTACGAGCAGTACTTC. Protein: CATSRERGTSYEQYF.

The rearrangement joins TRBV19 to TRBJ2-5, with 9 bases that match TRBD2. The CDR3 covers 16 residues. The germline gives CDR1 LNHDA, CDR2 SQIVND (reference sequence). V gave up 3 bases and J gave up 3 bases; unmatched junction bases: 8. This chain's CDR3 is CASSITARLAEETQYF. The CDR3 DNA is TGTGCCAGTAGTATCACAGCCAGACTAGCGGAAGAGACCCAGTACTTC.

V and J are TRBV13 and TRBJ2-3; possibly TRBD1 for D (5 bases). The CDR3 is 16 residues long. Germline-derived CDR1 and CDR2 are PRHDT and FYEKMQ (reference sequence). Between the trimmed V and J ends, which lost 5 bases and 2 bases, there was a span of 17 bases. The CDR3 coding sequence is TGTGCCAGCAGCAACGCCCGCCAGGGTGCCACAGATACGCAGTATTTT. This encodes CASSNARQGATDTQYF.

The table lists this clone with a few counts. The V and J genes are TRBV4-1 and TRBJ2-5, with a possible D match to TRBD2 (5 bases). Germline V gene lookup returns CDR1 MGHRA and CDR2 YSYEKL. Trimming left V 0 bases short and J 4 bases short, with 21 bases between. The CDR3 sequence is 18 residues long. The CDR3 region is CASSQEDFAGSQSETQYF. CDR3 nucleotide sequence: TGCGCCAGCAGCCAAGAGGACTTCGCCGGCAGCCAATCAGAGACCCAGTACTTC.

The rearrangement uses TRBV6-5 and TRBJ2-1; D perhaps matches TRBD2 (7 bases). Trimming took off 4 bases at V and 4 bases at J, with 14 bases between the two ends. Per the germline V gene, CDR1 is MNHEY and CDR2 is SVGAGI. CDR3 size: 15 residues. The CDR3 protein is CASSSQGGVYNEQFF. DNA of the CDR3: TGTGCCAGCAGTTCACAGGGAGGGGTTTACAATGAGCAGTTCTTC.

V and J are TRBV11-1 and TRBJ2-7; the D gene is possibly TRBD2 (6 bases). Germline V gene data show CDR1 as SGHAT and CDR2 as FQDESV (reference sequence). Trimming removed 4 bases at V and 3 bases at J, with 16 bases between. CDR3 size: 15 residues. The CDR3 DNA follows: TGTGCCAGCAGCTGGGGCGGGGAGTCGTACTACGAGCAGTACTTC. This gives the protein CASSWGGESYYEQYF.